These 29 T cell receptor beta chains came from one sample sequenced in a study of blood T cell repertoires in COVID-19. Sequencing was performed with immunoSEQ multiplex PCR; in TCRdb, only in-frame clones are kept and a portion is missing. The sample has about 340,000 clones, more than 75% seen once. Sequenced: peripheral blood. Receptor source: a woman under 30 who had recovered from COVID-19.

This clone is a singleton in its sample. CDR3 residues: CASRRGTSGRMTGELFF. The CDR3 DNA reads TGTGCCAGCAGGAGGGGGACTAGCGGGAGGATGACCGGGGAGCTGTTTTTT. The J gene is TRBJ2-2, the V gene TRBV11-3, with TRBD2 matching 15 bases. The junction had 7 bases not matched to a gene; V was cut back by 6 bases and J by 5 bases. In germline, CDR1 is SGHNT, CDR2 YENEEA. This CDR3 is 17 amino acids long.

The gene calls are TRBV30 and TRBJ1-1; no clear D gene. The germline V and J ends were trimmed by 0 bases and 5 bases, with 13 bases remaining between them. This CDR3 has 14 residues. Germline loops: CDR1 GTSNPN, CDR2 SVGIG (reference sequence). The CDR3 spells CAWSVLTLRTEAFF. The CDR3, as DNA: TGTGCCTGGAGTGTGCTGACTTTACGGACTGAAGCTTTCTTT.

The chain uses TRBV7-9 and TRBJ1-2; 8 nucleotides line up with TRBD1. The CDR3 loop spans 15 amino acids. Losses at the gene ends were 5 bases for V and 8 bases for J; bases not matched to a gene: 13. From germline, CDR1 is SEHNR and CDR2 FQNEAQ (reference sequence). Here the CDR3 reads CASSGTQGGMLGYTF. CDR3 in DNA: TGTGCCAGCAGCGGAACACAGGGGGGTATGTTGGGCTACACCTTC.

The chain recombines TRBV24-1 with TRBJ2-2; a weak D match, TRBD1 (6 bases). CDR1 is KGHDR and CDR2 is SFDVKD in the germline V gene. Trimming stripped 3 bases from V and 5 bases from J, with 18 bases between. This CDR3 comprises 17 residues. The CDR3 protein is CATSDTNRVSRTGELFF. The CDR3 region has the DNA TGTGCCACCAGTGATACGAACAGGGTCTCAAGAACCGGGGAGCTGTTTTTT.

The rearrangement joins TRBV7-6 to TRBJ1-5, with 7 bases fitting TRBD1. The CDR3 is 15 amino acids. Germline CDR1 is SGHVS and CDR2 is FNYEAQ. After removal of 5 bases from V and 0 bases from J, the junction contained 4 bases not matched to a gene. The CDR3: CASSMGQSSNQPQHF. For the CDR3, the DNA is TGTGCCAGCAGCATGGGACAGAGTAGCAATCAGCCCCAGCATTTT.

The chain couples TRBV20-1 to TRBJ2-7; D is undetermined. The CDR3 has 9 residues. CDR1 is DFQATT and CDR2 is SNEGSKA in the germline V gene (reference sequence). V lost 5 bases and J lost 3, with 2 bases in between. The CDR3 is CSAHYEQYV. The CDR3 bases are TGCAGTGCTCACTACGAGCAGTACGTC.

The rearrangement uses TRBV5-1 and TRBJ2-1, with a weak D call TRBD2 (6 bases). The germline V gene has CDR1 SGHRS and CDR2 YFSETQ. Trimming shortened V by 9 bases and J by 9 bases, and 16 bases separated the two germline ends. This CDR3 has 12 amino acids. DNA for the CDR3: TGCGCCACCCGCGGGGCGGAGGTTGAGCAGTTCTTC. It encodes CATRGAEVEQFF.

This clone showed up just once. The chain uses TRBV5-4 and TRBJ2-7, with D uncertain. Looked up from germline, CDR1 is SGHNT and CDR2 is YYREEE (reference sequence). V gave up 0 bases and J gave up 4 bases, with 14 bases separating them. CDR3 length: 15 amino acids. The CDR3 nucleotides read TGTGCCAGCAGCTTGGGGCCCCTAAAGAGGTACGAGCAGTACGTC. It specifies CASSLGPLKRYEQYV.

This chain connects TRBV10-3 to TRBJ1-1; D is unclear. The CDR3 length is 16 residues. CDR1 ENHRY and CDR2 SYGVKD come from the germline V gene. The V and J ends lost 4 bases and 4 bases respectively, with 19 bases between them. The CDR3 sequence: CAISGPFGEGSTEAFF. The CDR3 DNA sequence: TGTGCCATCAGTGGGCCCTTCGGGGAAGGAAGCACTGAAGCTTTCTTT.

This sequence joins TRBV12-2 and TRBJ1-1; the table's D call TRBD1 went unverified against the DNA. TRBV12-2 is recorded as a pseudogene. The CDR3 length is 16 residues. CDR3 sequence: CVSRSRDTGHDTEAFF. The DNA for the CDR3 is TGTGTAAGTCGCTCAAGGGACACCGGGCATGACACTGAAGCTTTCTTT.

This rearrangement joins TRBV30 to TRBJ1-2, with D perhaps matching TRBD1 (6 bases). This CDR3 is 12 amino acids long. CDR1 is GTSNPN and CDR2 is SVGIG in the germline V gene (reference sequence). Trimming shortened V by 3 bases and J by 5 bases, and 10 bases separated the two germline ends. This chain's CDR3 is CAWRNTGYGYTF. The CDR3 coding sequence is TGTGCCTGGAGGAACACAGGGTATGGCTACACCTTC. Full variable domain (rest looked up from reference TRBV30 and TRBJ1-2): SQTIHQWPATLVQPVGSPLSLECTVEGTSNPNLYWYRQAAGRGLQLLFYSVGIGQISSEVPQNLSASRPQDRQFILSSKKLLLSDSGFYLCAWRNTGYGYTFGSGTRLTVV.

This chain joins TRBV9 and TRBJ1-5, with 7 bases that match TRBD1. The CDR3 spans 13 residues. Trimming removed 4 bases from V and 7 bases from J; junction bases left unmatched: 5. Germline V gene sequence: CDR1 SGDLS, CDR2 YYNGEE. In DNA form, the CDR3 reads TGTGCCAGCAGCCCAACAGGGGTACAGCCCCAGCATTTT. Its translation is CASSPTGVQPQHF.

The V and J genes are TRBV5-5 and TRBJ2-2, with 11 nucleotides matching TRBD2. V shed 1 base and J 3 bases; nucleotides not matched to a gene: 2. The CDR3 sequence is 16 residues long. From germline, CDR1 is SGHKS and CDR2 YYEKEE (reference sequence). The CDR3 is CASSLYSGRDTGELFF. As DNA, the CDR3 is TGTGCCAGCAGCTTGTATAGCGGGAGGGACACCGGGGAGCTGTTTTTT.

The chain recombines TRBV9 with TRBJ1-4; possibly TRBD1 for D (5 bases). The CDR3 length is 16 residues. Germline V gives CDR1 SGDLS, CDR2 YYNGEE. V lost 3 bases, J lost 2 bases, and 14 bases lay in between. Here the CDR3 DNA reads TGTGCCAGCAGCGCCCAGGGCCCGGGTACTAATGAAAAACTGTTTTTT. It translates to CASSAQGPGTNEKLFF.

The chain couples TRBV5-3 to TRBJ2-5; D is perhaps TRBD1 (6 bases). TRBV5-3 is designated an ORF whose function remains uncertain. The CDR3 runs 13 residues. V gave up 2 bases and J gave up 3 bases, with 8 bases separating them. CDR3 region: CARSFWTEETQYF. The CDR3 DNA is TGTGCCAGAAGCTTTTGGACAGAAGAGACCCAGTACTTC.

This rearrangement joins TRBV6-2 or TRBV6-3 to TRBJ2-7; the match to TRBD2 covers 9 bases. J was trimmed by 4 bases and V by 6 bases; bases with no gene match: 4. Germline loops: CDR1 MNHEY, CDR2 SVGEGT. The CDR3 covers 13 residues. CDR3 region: CASSTTSGYEQYV. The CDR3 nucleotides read TGTGCCAGCAGCACGACTAGCGGATACGAGCAGTACGTC.

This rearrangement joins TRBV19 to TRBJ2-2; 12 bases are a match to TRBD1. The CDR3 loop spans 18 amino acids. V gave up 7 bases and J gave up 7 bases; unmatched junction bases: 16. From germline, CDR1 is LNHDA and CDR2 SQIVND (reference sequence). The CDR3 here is CASIPGTGGIRTGGELFF. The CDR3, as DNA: TGTGCCAGTATCCCCGGGACAGGGGGCATAAGGACGGGCGGGGAGCTGTTTTTT.

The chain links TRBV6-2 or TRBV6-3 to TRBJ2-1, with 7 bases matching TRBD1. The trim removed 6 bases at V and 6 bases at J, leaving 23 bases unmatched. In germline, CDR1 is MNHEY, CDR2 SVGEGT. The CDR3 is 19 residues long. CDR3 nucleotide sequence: TGTGCCAGCAGCCGAACCTCCCGACAGGGAGTGGGGGAGTTCAATGAGCAGTTCTTC. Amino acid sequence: CASSRTSRQGVGEFNEQFF.

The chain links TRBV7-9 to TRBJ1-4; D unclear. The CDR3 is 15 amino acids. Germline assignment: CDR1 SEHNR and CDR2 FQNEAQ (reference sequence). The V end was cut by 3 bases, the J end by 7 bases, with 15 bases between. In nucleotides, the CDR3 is TGTGCCAGCAGCTTTCACGGGTCGGAGGGTGAAAAACTGTTTTTT. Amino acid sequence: CASSFHGSEGEKLFF. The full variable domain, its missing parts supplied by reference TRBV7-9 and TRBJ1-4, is DTGVSQNPRHKITKRGQNVTFRCDPISEHNRLYWYRQTLGQGPEFLTYFQNEAQLEKSRLLSDRFSAERPKGSFSTLEIQRTEQGDSAMYLCASSFHGSEGEKLFFGSGTQLSVL.

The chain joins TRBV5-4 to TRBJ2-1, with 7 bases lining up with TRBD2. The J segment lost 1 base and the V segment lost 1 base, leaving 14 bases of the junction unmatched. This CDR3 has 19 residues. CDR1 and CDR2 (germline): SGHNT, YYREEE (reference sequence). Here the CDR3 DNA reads TGTGCCAGCAGCTTGTTCCACCCGGGGGGTATACGGTCCTACAATGAGCAGTTCTTC. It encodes CASSLFHPGGIRSYNEQFF.

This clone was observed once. The DNA for the CDR3 is TGTGCCAGCAGCTTAGCGCTGCCAGGGGTATCCACAGATACGCAGTATTTT. Amino acids: CASSLALPGVSTDTQYF. The chain couples TRBV7-2 to TRBJ2-3, with D maybe TRBD1 (6 bases). With 0 bases removed from V and 2 bases from J, the gap between germline ends came to 15 bases. The CDR3 runs to 17 residues. Germline V lookup: CDR1 SGHTA, CDR2 FQGNSA.

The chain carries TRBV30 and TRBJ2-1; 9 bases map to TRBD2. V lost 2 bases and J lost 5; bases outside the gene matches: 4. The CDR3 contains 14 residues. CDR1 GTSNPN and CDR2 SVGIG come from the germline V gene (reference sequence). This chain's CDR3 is CAWSSGRSHNEQFF. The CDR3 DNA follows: TGTGCCTGGAGTAGCGGGAGGTCGCACAATGAGCAGTTCTTC.

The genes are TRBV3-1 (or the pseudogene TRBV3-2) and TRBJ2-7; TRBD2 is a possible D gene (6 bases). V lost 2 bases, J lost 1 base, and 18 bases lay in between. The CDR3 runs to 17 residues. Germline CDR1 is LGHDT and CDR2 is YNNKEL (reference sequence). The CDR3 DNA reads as TGTGCCAGCAGCCAACCCTCGGGACTGCCCAGTTCCTACGAGCAGTACGTC. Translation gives CASSQPSGLPSSYEQYV.

The CDR3 region has the DNA TGCGCCAGCAGGCAGGGGAGCCCTGGAAACACCATATATTTT. Translating gives CASRQGSPGNTIYF. The chain recombines TRBV4-1 with TRBJ1-3; weak D call: TRBD1 (6 bases). The V gene lost 6 bases and the J gene lost 2 bases, with 11 bases spanning the gap. Germline values: CDR1 MGHRA, CDR2 YSYEKL. The CDR3 spans 14 residues.

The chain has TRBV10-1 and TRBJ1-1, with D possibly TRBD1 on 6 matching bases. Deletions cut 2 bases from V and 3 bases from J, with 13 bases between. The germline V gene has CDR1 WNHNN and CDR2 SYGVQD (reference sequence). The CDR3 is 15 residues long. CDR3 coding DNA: TGCGCCAGCAGTGAGGCGGCCGGACAGCACACTGAAGCTTTCTTT. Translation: CASSEAAGQHTEAFF.

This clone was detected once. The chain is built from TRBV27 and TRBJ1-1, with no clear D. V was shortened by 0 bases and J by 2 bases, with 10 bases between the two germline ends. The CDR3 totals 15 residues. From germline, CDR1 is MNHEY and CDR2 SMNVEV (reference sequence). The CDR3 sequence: CASSLSWTGNTEAFF. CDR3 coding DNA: TGTGCCAGCAGTTTATCCTGGACGGGAAACACTGAAGCTTTCTTT.

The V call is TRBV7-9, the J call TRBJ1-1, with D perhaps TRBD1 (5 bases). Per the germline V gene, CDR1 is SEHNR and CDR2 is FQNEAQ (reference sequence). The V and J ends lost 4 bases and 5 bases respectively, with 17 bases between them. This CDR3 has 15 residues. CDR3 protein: CASSSDRQPETEAFF. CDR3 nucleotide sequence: TGTGCCAGCAGCTCCGACCGACAGCCCGAAACTGAAGCTTTCTTT.

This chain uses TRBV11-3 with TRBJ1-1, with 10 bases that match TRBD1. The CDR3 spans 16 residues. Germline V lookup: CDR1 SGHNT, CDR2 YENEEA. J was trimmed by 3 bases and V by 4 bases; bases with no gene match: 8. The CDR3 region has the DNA TGTGCCAGCAGCTCGCCGACAGGGGGCATCGACACTGAAGCTTTCTTT. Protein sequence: CASSSPTGGIDTEAFF.

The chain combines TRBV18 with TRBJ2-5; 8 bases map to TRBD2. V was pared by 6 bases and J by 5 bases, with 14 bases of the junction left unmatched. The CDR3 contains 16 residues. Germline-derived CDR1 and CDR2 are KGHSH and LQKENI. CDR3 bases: TGTGCCAGCTCCCCGCCCAGCGGGAGTGTTCAGGAGACCCAGTACTTC. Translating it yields CASSPPSGSVQETQYF.